This is a list of T cell receptor beta chains from one sample in a study of CD8 T cells in Susac syndrome. Each CDR3 protein gets one entry after TCRdb re-called the immunoSEQ multiplex PCR reads with MiXCR. Of approximately 170,000 distinct CDR3 sequences in the sample, roughly 94% were seen once. Source material: CD4+ T cells from PBMCs. These TCRs come from a human donor with multiple sclerosis. Both conserved end residues are part of each CDR3.

>TRBV29-1|TRBJ2-3
CSVEGGREADTQYF
>TRBV7-2|TRBJ2-5
CASSFGIRGGTQYF
>TRBV28|TRBJ2-1
CASSARGQGQFF
>TRBV30|TRBJ2-2
CAWDRDSRELFF
>TRBV18|TRBJ2-1
CASQGLAQYNEQFF
>TRBV29-1|TRBJ1-1
CSSRGQAEAFF
>TRBV7-2|TRBJ2-7
CASSLSGGAYEQYF
>TRBV6-5|TRBJ2-7
CASSYSGTSGGLYEQYF
>TRBV28|TRBJ1-4
CASRRQGWEKLFF
>TRBV5-1|TRBJ2-7
CASSSNGNLPYEQYF
>TRBV3-1|TRBJ2-7
CASSQVGLAGVGEQYF
>TRBV20-1|TRBJ2-5
CSALGLGETQYF
>TRBV29-1|TRBJ2-7
CSVEGAGVSNEQYF
>TRBV11-1|TRBJ2-7
CASSLAPHRQGREQYF
>TRBV27|TRBJ2-7
CASSLGPAVSSYEQYF
>TRBV6-6|TRBJ1-1
CASSLTGADTEAFF
>TRBV7-8|TRBJ2-1
CASSFGRTIYNEQFF
>TRBV7-6|TRBJ2-3
CASSLLSSGSRSQYF
>TRBV20-1|TRBJ1-2
CSAQDRGNYGYTF
>TRBV6-1|TRBJ2-4
CASSEMVGSYIQYF
>TRBV20-1|TRBJ2-5
CSARRESQETQYF
>TRBV24-1|TRBJ2-2
CATSGLTFTGELFF
>TRBV5-4|TRBJ2-7
CASSLGSGSYEQYF
>TRBV29-1|TRBJ2-5
CSVVMSSSPQETQYF
>TRBV5-4|TRBJ1-1
CASSSGLGNTEAFF
>TRBV27|TRBJ2-4
CASSPSRDKGGRIQYF
>TRBV9|TRBJ2-5
CASSGTLGETQYF
>TRBV18|TRBJ2-2
CASSPRRATGELFF
>TRBV5-1|TRBJ2-2
CASMGQRTGELFF
>TRBV7-9|TRBJ2-3
CASSFASGSDTQYF
>TRBV19|TRBJ1-4
CASSGVATNEKLFF
>TRBV2|TRBJ1-2
CASSEYSVEAGGYTF
>TRBV2|TRBJ2-3
CASIEVQWTSRTDTQYF
>TRBV20-1|TRBJ2-4
CSATRTVFGDIQYF
>TRBV15|TRBJ1-2
CATTPGEGPVYGYTF
>TRBV27|TRBJ2-7
CASSQAGSLSSYEQYF
>TRBV5-1|TRBJ2-7
CASSNGNSLASSVQYF
>TRBV19|TRBJ1-1
CASSPGLLNTEAFF
>TRBV2|TRBJ2-2
CASSEARSSGSRGELFF
>TRBV5-1|TRBJ2-1
CASSFQGEQFF
>TRBV30|TRBJ1-4
CAWGRQGMDEKLFF
>TRBV3-1|TRBJ2-5
CASRPTAGGETQYF
>TRBV3-1|TRBJ1-2
CASSPTGGYTF
>TRBV12-3/TRBV12-4|TRBJ1-4
CASHGTGQEKLFF
>TRBV4-3|TRBJ1-2
CASSQEFRAGAYGYTF
>TRBV10-3|TRBJ2-2
CAISESRGLRTGELFF
>TRBV5-1|TRBJ2-6
CASSVQQGTSSGANVLTF
>TRBV20-1|TRBJ2-1
CSASSWSSYNEQFF
>TRBV5-1|TRBJ2-3
CASKRAQGTDTQYF
>TRBV29-1|TRBJ2-7
CSVPGGYEQYF
>TRBV5-6|TRBJ1-2
CASSTTGVDYGYTF
>TRBV29-1|TRBJ1-1
CSGMNTEAFF
>TRBV20-1|TRBJ2-6
CSATDSSGANVLTF